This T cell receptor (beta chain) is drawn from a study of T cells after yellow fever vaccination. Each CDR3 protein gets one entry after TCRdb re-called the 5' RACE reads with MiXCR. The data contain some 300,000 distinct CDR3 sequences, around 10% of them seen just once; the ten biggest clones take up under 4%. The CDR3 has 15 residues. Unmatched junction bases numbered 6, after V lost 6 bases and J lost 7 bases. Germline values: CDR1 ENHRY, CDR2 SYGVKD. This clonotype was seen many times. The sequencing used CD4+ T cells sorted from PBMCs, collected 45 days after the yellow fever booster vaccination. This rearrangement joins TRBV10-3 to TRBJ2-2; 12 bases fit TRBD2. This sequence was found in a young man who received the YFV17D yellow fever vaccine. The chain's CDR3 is CAIRRLAGDSGELFF. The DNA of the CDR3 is TGTGCCATCAGGCGACTAGCGGGGGACAGCGGGGAGCTGTTTTTT.